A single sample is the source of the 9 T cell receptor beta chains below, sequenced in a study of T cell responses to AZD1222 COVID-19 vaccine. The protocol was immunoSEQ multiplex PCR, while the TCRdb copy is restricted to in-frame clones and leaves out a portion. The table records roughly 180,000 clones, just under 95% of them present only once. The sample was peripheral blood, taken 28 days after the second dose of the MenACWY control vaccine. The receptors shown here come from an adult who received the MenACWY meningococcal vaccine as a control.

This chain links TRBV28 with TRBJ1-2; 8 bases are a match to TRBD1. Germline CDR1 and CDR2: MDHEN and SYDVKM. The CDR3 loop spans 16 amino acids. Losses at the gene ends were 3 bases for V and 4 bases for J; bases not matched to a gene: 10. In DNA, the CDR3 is TGTGCCAGCAGTTTCCACACAGGCAGGGGGCCCTATGGCTACACCTTC. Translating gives CASSFHTGRGPYGYTF.

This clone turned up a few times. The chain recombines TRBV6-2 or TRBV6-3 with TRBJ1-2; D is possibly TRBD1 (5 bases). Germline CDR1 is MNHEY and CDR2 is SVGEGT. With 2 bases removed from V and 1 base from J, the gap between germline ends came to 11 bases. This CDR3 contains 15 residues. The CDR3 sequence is CASSYVRQGNYGYTF. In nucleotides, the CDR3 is TGTGCCAGCAGTTACGTACGCCAGGGTAACTATGGCTACACCTTC.

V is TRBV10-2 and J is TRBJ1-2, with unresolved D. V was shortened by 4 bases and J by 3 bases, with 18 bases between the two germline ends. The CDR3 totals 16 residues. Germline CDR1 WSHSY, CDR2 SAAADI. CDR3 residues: CASSAFEHSLHYGYTF. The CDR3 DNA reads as TGCGCCAGCAGTGCATTCGAACACTCCCTCCACTATGGCTACACCTTC.

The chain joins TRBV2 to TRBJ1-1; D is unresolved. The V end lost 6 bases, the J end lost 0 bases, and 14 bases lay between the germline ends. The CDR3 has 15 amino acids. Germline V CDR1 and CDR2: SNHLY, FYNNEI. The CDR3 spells CASSGLGTVNTEAFF. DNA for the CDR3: TGTGCCAGCAGCGGACTGGGAACCGTGAACACTGAAGCTTTCTTT. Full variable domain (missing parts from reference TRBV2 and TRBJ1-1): EPEVTQTPSHQVTQMGQEVILRCVPISNHLYFYWYRQILGQKVEFLVSFYNNEISEKSEIFDDQFSVERPDGSNFTLKIRSTKLEDSAMYFCASSGLGTVNTEAFFGQGTRLTVV.

As DNA, the CDR3 is TGCGCCAGCAGCCCCTCGGTGGCAGGGGGCAAAGAAAAACTGTTTTTT. It specifies CASSPSVAGGKEKLFF. V usage is TRBV5-1 and J usage is TRBJ1-4, with 8 bases that match TRBD1. Trimming took 4 bases from V and 8 from J; bases not matched to a gene: 13. CDR3 length equals 16 residues. CDR1 is SGHRS and CDR2 is YFSETQ in the germline V gene. The complete variable domain, with remaining parts taken from reference TRBV5-1 and TRBJ1-4, reads KAGVTQTPRYLIKTRGQQVTLSCSPISGHRSVSWYQQTPGQGLQFLFEYFSETQRNKGNFPGRFSGRQFSNSRSEMNVSTLELGDSALYLCASSPSVAGGKEKLFFGSGTQLSVL.

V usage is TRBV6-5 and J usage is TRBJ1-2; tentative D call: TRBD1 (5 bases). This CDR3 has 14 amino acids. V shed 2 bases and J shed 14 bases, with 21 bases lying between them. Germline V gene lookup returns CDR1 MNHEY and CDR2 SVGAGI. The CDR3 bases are TGTGCCAGCAGTTACGGCGGCGGGGCGGGATCAAAAACCTTC. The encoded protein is CASSYGGGAGSKTF.

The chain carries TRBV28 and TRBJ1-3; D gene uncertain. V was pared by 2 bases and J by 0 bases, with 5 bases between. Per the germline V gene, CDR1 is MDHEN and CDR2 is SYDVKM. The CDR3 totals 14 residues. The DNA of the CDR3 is TGTGCCAGCAGTTTAGACTACTCTGGAAACACCATATATTTT. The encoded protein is CASSLDYSGNTIYF.

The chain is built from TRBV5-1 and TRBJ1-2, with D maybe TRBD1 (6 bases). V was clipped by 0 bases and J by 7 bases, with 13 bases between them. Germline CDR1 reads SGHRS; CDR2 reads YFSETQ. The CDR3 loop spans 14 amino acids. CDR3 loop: CASSLDSGGGGYTF. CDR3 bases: TGCGCCAGCAGCTTGGACTCGGGGGGCGGTGGCTACACCTTC.

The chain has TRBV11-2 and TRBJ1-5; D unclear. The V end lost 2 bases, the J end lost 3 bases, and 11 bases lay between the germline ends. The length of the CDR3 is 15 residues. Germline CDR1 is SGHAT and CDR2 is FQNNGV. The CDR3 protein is CASSLMGSLNQPQHF. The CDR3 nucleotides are TGTGCCAGCAGCTTAATGGGCAGTCTCAATCAGCCCCAGCATTTT. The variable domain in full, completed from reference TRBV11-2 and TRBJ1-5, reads EAGVAQSPRYKIIEKRQSVAFWCNPISGHATLYWYQQILGQGPKLLIQFQNNGVVDDSQLPKDRFSAERLKGVDSTLKIQPAKLEDSAVYLCASSLMGSLNQPQHFGDGTRLSIL.